The 5 T cell receptor beta chains below were found in one sample sequenced in a study of blood T cells in healthy people across ages. Using a J-beta primer mix together with a sample-barcoded 5' primer, a second PCR was run for roughly 7 to 11 cycles. TCRdb passed the 5' RACE reads through MiXCR, listing each CDR3 protein once. The table shows roughly 730,000 distinct CDR3 sequences, with roughly 50% occurring only once. Input material: blood. The receptors originated from a man aged 40-50 years in good health.

V usage is TRBV20-1 and J usage is TRBJ2-5; possibly TRBD2 for D (7 bases). The V and J ends lost 4 bases and 7 bases respectively, with 16 bases between them. Looked up from germline, CDR1 is DFQATT and CDR2 is SNEGSKA (reference sequence). CDR3 length equals 13 residues. This chain's CDR3 is CSATPRGGRTQYF. The CDR3 DNA reads as TGCAGTGCTACCCCAAGGGGGGGACGGACCCAGTACTTC.

The sample holds a few counts of this clonotype. The rearrangement uses TRBV7-2 and TRBJ2-6; D is uncertain. Between the trimmed V and J ends, which lost 5 bases and 4 bases, there was a span of 15 bases. CDR3 length equals 16 residues. Germline values: CDR1 SGHTA, CDR2 FQGNSA. CDR3 region: CASSPTRQLGANVLTF. The CDR3 nucleotides are TGTGCCAGCAGCCCAACCCGGCAGTTGGGGGCCAACGTCCTGACTTTC.

This clonotype was seen more than once but under ten times. J is TRBJ2-1 and V is TRBV20-1; the D gene is possibly TRBD1 (7 bases). The germline CDR1 and CDR2 sequences are DFQATT and SNEGSKA (reference sequence). The CDR3 has 14 residues. V lost 4 bases to trimming and J lost 7 bases, with 17 bases between them. This CDR3 is CSAISQGGLNEQFF. The CDR3 region has the DNA TGCAGTGCTATCTCCCAGGGGGGATTGAATGAGCAGTTCTTC.

This clonotype was seen ten or more times. This rearrangement joins TRBV29-1 to TRBJ2-5, with 10 bases identical to TRBD1. The germline V gene has CDR1 SQVTM and CDR2 ANQGSEA. The CDR3 contains 14 residues. The trim removed 5 bases at V and 1 base at J, leaving 4 bases unmatched. This CDR3 reads CSVSGQGIQETQYF. The DNA for the CDR3 is TGCAGCGTTTCGGGACAGGGGATCCAAGAGACCCAGTACTTC.

This clonotype was seen a handful of times. This chain uses TRBV7-9 with TRBJ2-5; TRBD1 or TRBD2 may be the D gene (6 bases each). The germline V gene has CDR1 SEHNR and CDR2 FQNEAQ (reference sequence). The CDR3 contains 16 residues. Trimming left V 5 bases short and J 2 bases short, with 18 bases between. Here the CDR3 reads CASSRGRTANQETQYF. The CDR3 DNA sequence: TGTGCCAGCAGCCGTGGGAGGACAGCAAATCAAGAGACCCAGTACTTC.